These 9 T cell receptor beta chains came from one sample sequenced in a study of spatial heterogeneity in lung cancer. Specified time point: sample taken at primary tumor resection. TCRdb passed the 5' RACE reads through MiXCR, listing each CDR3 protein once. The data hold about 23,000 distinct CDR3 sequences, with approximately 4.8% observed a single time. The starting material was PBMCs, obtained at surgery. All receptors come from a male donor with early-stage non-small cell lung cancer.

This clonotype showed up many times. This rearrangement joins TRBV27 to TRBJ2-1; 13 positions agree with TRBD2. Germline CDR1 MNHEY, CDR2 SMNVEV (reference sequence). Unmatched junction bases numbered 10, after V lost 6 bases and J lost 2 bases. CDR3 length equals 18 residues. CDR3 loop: CASRDPKGTSGTYNEQFF. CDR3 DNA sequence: TGTGCCAGCAGGGATCCAAAAGGGACTAGCGGGACCTACAATGAGCAGTTCTTC.

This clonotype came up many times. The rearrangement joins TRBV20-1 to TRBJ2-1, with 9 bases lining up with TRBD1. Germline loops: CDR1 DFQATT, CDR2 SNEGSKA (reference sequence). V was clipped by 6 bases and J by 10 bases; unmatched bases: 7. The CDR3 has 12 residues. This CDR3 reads CSAAGDRDEQFF. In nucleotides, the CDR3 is TGCAGTGCGGCCGGGGACAGGGACGAGCAGTTCTTC.

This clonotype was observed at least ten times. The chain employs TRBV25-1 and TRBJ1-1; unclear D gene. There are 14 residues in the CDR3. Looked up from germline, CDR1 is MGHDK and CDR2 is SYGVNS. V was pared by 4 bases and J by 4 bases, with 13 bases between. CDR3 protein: CASSVGGIGTEAFF. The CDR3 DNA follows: TGTGCCAGCAGTGTTGGAGGGATCGGCACTGAAGCTTTCTTT.

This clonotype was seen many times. The CDR3 spells CASSEAWRNTEAFF. CDR3 coding DNA: TGTGCCAGCAGTGAAGCGTGGAGGAACACTGAAGCTTTCTTT. The V and J genes are TRBV6-1 and TRBJ1-1; D remains ambiguous. Trimming shortened V by 0 bases and J by 1 base, and 6 bases separated the two germline ends. Germline assignment: CDR1 MNHNS and CDR2 SASEGT. The CDR3 extends over 14 amino acids.

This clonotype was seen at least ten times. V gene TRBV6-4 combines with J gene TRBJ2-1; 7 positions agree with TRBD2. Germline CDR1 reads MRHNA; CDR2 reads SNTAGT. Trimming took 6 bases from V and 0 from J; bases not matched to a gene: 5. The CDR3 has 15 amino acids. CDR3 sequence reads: CASSESGGSYNEQFF. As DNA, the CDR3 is TGTGCCAGCAGCGAGTCGGGAGGCTCCTACAATGAGCAGTTCTTC.

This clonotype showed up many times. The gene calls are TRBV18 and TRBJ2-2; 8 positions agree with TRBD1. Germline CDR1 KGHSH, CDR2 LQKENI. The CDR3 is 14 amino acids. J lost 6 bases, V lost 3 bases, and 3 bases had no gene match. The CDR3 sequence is CASSPLDRAGELFF. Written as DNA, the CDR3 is TGTGCCAGCTCACCGTTGGACAGGGCCGGGGAGCTGTTTTTT. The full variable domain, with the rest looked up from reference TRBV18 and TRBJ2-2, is NAGVMQNPRHLVRRRGQEARLRCSPMKGHSHVYWYRQLPEEGLKFMVYLQKENIIDESGMPKERFSAEFPKEGPSILRIQQVVRGDSAAYFCASSPLDRAGELFFGEGSRLTVL.

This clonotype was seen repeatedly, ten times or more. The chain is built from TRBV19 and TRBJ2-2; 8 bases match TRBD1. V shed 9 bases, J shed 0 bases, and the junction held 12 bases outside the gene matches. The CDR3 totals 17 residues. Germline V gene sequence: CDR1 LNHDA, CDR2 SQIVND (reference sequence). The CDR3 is CASSSGTGATNTGELFF. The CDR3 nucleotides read TGTGCCAGCTCCTCGGGGACAGGAGCAACGAACACCGGGGAGCTGTTTTTT.

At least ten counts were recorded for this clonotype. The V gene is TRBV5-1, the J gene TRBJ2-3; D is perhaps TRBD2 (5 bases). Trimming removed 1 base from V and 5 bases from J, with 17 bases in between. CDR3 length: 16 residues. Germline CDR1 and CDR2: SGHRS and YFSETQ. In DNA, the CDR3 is TGCGCCAGCAGCTTGCTTGCCTTGAGAAGCGGAGATACGCAGTATTTT. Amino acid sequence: CASSLLALRSGDTQYF.

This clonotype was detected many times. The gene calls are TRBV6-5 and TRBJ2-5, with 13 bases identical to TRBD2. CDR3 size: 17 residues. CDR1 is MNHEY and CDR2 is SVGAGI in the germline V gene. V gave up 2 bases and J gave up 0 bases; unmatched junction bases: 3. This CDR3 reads CASSYTSGRGYQETQYF. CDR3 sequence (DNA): TGTGCCAGCAGTTACACTAGCGGGAGGGGGTACCAAGAGACCCAGTACTTC.